The 30 T cell receptor beta chains below come from one sample, sequenced in a study of response to subunit inactivated influenza vaccine. TCRdb re-derived calls from the RT-PCR reads in MiXCR, one entry per CDR3 protein. The sample has some 800,000 distinct CDR3 sequences; 21% are singletons. Sample: PBMCs from blood, taken approximately 5 days after vaccination. The receptors derive from a middle-aged man who received an inactivated influenza vaccine.

This clonotype has only a few counts. The chain uses TRBV7-9 and TRBJ2-2; 8 bases agree with TRBD1. CDR1 is SEHNR, CDR2 FQNEAQ, per germline (reference sequence). V gave up 5 bases and J gave up 0 bases; unmatched junction bases: 5. The CDR3 is 16 amino acids. CDR3 DNA sequence: TGTGCCAGCAGCCCCAGGACAGGGCCGAACACCGGGGAGCTGTTTTTT. Translation: CASSPRTGPNTGELFF.

This rearrangement joins TRBV12-3 or TRBV12-4 to TRBJ2-2; D not resolved. Trimming removed 2 bases at V and 9 bases at J, with 10 bases between. CDR3 size: 13 residues. In DNA form, the CDR3 reads TGTGCCAGCAGTTTAAGAAATTTCCGGGAGCTGTTTTTT. Translation: CASSLRNFRELFF.

This clonotype has a handful of counts. The chain employs TRBV6-2 or TRBV6-3 and TRBJ1-1; unclear D gene. Germline V lookup: CDR1 MNHEY, CDR2 SVGEGT. The CDR3 has 13 amino acids. V was shortened by 9 bases and J by 2 bases, with 13 bases between the two germline ends. This chain's CDR3 is CASALGLNTEAFF. For the CDR3, the DNA is TGTGCCAGTGCTCTCGGACTTAACACTGAAGCTTTCTTT.

The J gene is TRBJ2-1, the V gene TRBV5-1; TRBD2 matches 11 bases. The CDR3 has 19 residues. The germline V gene encodes CDR1 SGHRS and CDR2 YFSETQ. The V segment lost 0 bases and the J segment 0 bases; nucleotides outside the gene matches: 8. CDR3 protein: CASSLDLTSGASSYNEQFF. The CDR3, as DNA: TGCGCCAGCAGCTTGGATTTGACTAGCGGGGCCAGCTCCTACAATGAGCAGTTCTTC.

The J gene is TRBJ2-7, the V gene TRBV5-1, with 8 bases identical to TRBD2. V gave up 2 bases and J gave up 2 bases; unmatched junction bases: 6. The CDR3 covers 15 residues. CDR1 and CDR2 (germline): SGHRS, YFSETQ. The CDR3 region is CASSFDGTRTYEQYF. The CDR3 DNA reads TGCGCCAGCAGCTTTGACGGGACTAGAACCTACGAGCAGTACTTC.

The genes are TRBV4-2 and TRBJ2-7; either TRBD1 or TRBD2 may supply D (5 bases each). V dropped 4 bases and J dropped 1 base, with 14 bases sitting between them. The CDR3 spans 15 residues. CDR1 LGHNA and CDR2 YNFKEQ come from the germline V gene. The CDR3 protein is CASSLSGRRSYEQYF. In DNA, the CDR3 is TGTGCCAGCAGCCTGTCGGGACGGAGATCCTACGAGCAGTACTTC.

V gene TRBV30 combines with J gene TRBJ2-2; D is unclear. Germline V lookup: CDR1 GTSNPN, CDR2 SVGIG (reference sequence). Trimming took off 5 bases at V and 8 bases at J, with 15 bases between the two ends. This CDR3 has 13 residues. Written as DNA, the CDR3 is TGTGCCTGGGCCTATTTCACGGCGGGGGAGCTGTTTTTT. This encodes CAWAYFTAGELFF. Complete variable domain (other parts from reference TRBV30 and TRBJ2-2): SQTIHQWPATLVQPVGSPLSLECTVEGTSNPNLYWYRQAAGRGLQLLFYSVGIGQISSEVPQNLSASRPQDRQFILSSKKLLLSDSGFYLCAWAYFTAGELFFGEGSRLTVL.

This clonotype appeared a few times. This chain joins TRBV20-1 and TRBJ1-2, with D uncertain. The germline V and J ends were trimmed by 4 bases and 0 bases, with 6 bases remaining between them. Germline loops: CDR1 DFQATT, CDR2 SNEGSKA (reference sequence). CDR3 length: 12 amino acids. The CDR3 DNA reads as TGCAGTGCTATTGACCCTAACTATGGCTACACCTTC. It codes for CSAIDPNYGYTF.

CDR3 sequence (DNA): TGCAGTGCTAGGGACTTACCCCCCGCAGATACGCAGTATTTT. Its protein product is CSARDLPPADTQYF. The chain has TRBV20-1 and TRBJ2-3; possibly TRBD2 for D (5 bases). The germline gives CDR1 DFQATT, CDR2 SNEGSKA (reference sequence). The V gene lost 3 bases and the J gene lost 4 bases, with 14 bases spanning the gap. This CDR3 is built from 14 residues.

J is TRBJ2-1 and V is TRBV7-2; 8 positions agree with TRBD1. Germline CDR1 is SGHTA and CDR2 is FQGNSA. This CDR3 is built from 14 residues. V lost 8 bases to trimming and J lost 2 bases; unmatched junction nucleotides: 5. The DNA of the CDR3 is TGTGCCAGCGGAGACAGGGGTCCCTACAATGAGCAGTTCTTC. Protein: CASGDRGPYNEQFF.

This clonotype has a handful of counts. The chain recombines TRBV28 with TRBJ2-2; no clear D. The CDR3 spans 16 residues. Germline CDR1 is MDHEN and CDR2 is SYDVKM. V was trimmed by 1 base and J by 0 bases, leaving 9 bases between them. The CDR3 spells CASSLLIAANTGELFF. CDR3 nucleotides: TGTGCCAGCAGTTTATTGATCGCTGCGAACACCGGGGAGCTGTTTTTT.

This clonotype occurred once. The chain joins TRBV3-1 to TRBJ1-4, with 9 bases aligning to TRBD1. Germline V CDR1 and CDR2: LGHDT, YNNKEL (reference sequence). The CDR3 loop spans 16 amino acids. The V gene end was trimmed by 3 bases and the J gene end by 8 bases; junction bases not matched to a gene: 10. The CDR3 protein is CASSQGGGQGGEKLFF. CDR3 DNA sequence: TGTGCCAGCAGCCAGGGGGGGGGACAGGGTGGCGAAAAACTGTTTTTT.

This chain connects TRBV20-1 to TRBJ2-7; 12 bases are a match to TRBD2. This CDR3 spans 15 amino acids. CDR1 and CDR2 from the germline V gene are DFQATT and SNEGSKA (reference sequence). J lost 3 bases, V lost 1 base, and 4 bases had no gene match. The CDR3 DNA sequence: TGCAGTGCTAGAGCCCTGACTAGCGGGAGCTACGAGCAGTACTTC. This translates into CSARALTSGSYEQYF.

This chain links TRBV25-1 with TRBJ2-5, with TRBD2 matching 11 bases. Germline V CDR1 and CDR2: MGHDK, SYGVNS. J was trimmed by 4 bases and V by 6 bases; bases with no gene match: 13. The CDR3 has 17 amino acids. For the CDR3, the DNA is TGTGCCAGCAGCAAAGCGGGACTAGCGGAAGGGGGAGAGACCCAGTACTTC. Its translation: CASSKAGLAEGGETQYF. The variable domain in full, completed from reference TRBV25-1 and TRBJ2-5, reads EADIYQTPRYLVIGTGKKITLECSQTMGHDKMYWYQQDPGMELHLIHYSYGVNSTEKGDLSSESTVSRIRTEHFPLTLESARPSHTSQYLCASSKAGLAEGGETQYFGPGTRLLVL.

CDR3 amino acids: CASSLASGSKGNEQFF. Here the CDR3 DNA reads TGTGCCAGCAGTTTGGCTAGCGGGAGTAAGGGGAATGAGCAGTTCTTC. The chain has TRBV28 and TRBJ2-1; TRBD2 aligns across 10 bases. This CDR3 comprises 16 residues. Per the germline V gene, CDR1 is MDHEN and CDR2 is SYDVKM. The junction had 9 bases not matched to a gene; V was cut back by 3 bases and J by 7 bases.

The chain links TRBV5-1 to TRBJ1-3, with no clear D. Trimming left V 0 bases short and J 0 bases short, with 7 bases between. The CDR3 sequence is 15 residues long. Germline V gene lookup returns CDR1 SGHRS and CDR2 YFSETQ. The CDR3 region has the DNA TGCGCCAGCAGCTTGGGTATGGCCTCTGGAAACACCATATATTTT. Translating it yields CASSLGMASGNTIYF.

A few counts support this clonotype. The chain joins TRBV7-2 to TRBJ2-5; 8 bases align to TRBD1. J lost 5 bases, V lost 5 bases, and 10 bases had no gene match. The V gene's germline CDR1 is SGHTA and CDR2 FQGNSA. The CDR3 spans 15 residues. DNA of the CDR3: TGTGCCAGCAGCCCCCGACAGGGGTCCTTGGAGACCCAGTACTTC. As protein: CASSPRQGSLETQYF.

The V call is TRBV4-3, the J call TRBJ2-7; D tentatively fits TRBD1 or TRBD2 (5 bases each). Germline CDR1 is LGHNA and CDR2 is YSLEER. Trimming cost V 4 bases and J 2 bases, with 15 bases left between them. The CDR3 totals 15 residues. The CDR3 DNA follows: TGCGCCAGCAGCCTCAAGCTCCGGGGCGCCTACGAGCAGTACTTC. It translates to CASSLKLRGAYEQYF.

This clonotype was observed at least ten times. The chain recombines TRBV12-3 or TRBV12-4 with TRBJ2-3; no reliable D call. The V end lost 1 base, the J end lost 2 bases, and 4 bases lay between the germline ends. The CDR3 sequence is 13 residues long. In nucleotides, the CDR3 is TGTGCCAGCAGTTTAGTTGCCACAGATACGCAGTATTTT. Translated: CASSLVATDTQYF.

CDR3 residues: CSADRPGIYEQYF. The CDR3 nucleotides are TGCAGTGCTGACAGACCGGGAATCTACGAGCAGTACTTC. This chain uses TRBV20-1 with TRBJ2-7; either TRBD1 or TRBD2 may fit D (5 bases each). Germline CDR1 reads DFQATT; CDR2 reads SNEGSKA (reference sequence). CDR3 size: 13 residues. V was trimmed by 5 bases and J by 3 bases, leaving 14 bases between them.

The chain uses TRBV28 and TRBJ2-3, with D uncertain. The CDR3 totals 14 residues. In germline, CDR1 is MDHEN, CDR2 SYDVKM. V dropped 5 bases and J dropped 3 bases, with 12 bases sitting between them. CDR3 protein: CASSPNARTDTQYF. CDR3 DNA sequence: TGTGCCAGCAGTCCAAACGCCCGAACAGATACGCAGTATTTT.

The chain carries TRBV6-5 and TRBJ2-5, with TRBD1 as a possible D gene (5 bases). Trimming shortened V by 0 bases and J by 2 bases, and 7 bases separated the two germline ends. Germline CDR1 is MNHEY and CDR2 is SVGAGI. This CDR3 has 14 amino acids. CDR3 region: CASSYSRDQETQYF. CDR3 sequence (DNA): TGTGCCAGCAGTTACTCCAGGGATCAAGAGACCCAGTACTTC.

In this sample, this clonotype turned up many times. The chain employs TRBV4-3 and TRBJ1-1; no firm D call. CDR3 length: 14 residues. The V gene lost 0 bases and the J gene lost 2 bases, with 7 bases spanning the gap. Germline V gene data show CDR1 as LGHNA and CDR2 as YSLEER. CDR3 DNA: TGCGCCAGCAGCCAAGATTCCCTTAACACTGAAGCTTTCTTT. It yields the protein CASSQDSLNTEAFF.

V and J are TRBV24-1 and TRBJ2-5; D gene ambiguous. Trimming cost V 5 bases and J 5 bases, with 11 bases left between them. CDR1 is KGHDR, CDR2 SFDVKD, per germline. The CDR3 length is 13 residues. CDR3 bases: TGTGCCACCAGTGGCGTAAGCGTCGAGACCCAGTACTTC. Its translation is CATSGVSVETQYF.

The genes are TRBV28 and TRBJ1-4; D may be TRBD1 (5 bases). Trimming removed 9 bases at V and 8 bases at J, with 13 bases between. The CDR3 extends over 12 amino acids. The V gene's germline CDR1 is MDHEN and CDR2 SYDVKM. CDR3 region: CASGSWDEKLFF. In DNA form, the CDR3 reads TGTGCCAGTGGGTCGTGGGACGAAAAACTGTTTTTT.

The chain couples TRBV18 to TRBJ2-3; D uncertain. The CDR3 has 14 residues. V was pared by 6 bases and J by 1 base, with 11 bases between. Germline values: CDR1 KGHSH, CDR2 LQKENI. CDR3 nucleotide sequence: TGTGCCAGCTCCGCTAGTCAGCGCACAGATACGCAGTATTTT. This sequence encodes CASSASQRTDTQYF.

This clonotype came up a few times. The genes are TRBV10-3 and TRBJ2-7; no firm D call. Trimming left V 3 bases short and J 4 bases short, with 7 bases between. Germline-derived CDR1 and CDR2 are ENHRY and SYGVKD. This CDR3 spans 12 amino acids. CDR3 in DNA: TGTGCCATCAGTGACAATAGTTACGAGCAGTACTTC. This encodes CAISDNSYEQYF.

V and J are TRBV20-1 and TRBJ2-1; 12 nucleotides match TRBD2. The CDR3 contains 13 residues. The V segment lost 5 bases and the J segment 9 bases; nucleotides outside the gene matches: 5. Germline V gene sequence: CDR1 DFQATT, CDR2 SNEGSKA (reference sequence). The CDR3 sequence is CSAPLAGGGEQFF. CDR3 bases: TGCAGTGCTCCACTAGCGGGAGGCGGTGAGCAGTTCTTC.

This sequence joins TRBV7-2 and TRBJ2-5; the match to TRBD1 covers 9 bases. The CDR3 consists of 17 residues. Looked up from germline, CDR1 is SGHTA and CDR2 is FQGNSA. V shed 2 bases, J shed 1 base, and the junction held 8 bases outside the gene matches. CDR3 nucleotides: TGTGCCAGCAGCTTACGAAAGACAGGGGGAACCCAAGAGACCCAGTACTTC. Translating gives CASSLRKTGGTQETQYF. Based on the CDR3 plus reference TRBV7-2 and TRBJ2-5, the full variable domain is GAGVSQSPSNKVTEKGKDVELRCDPISGHTALYWYRQSLGQGLEFLIYFQGNSAPDKSGLPSDRFSAERTGGSVSTLTIQRTQQEDSAVYLCASSLRKTGGTQETQYFGPGTRLLVL.

This clonotype has just a few counts. The rearrangement uses TRBV10-3 and TRBJ2-7, with D possibly being TRBD1 or TRBD2 (5 bases each). Per the germline V gene, CDR1 is ENHRY and CDR2 is SYGVKD. V lost 3 bases and J 9 bases, leaving 12 bases between the germline ends. The CDR3 is made up of 12 amino acids. Written as DNA, the CDR3 is TGTGCCATCAGTGAATCAGGGACGGTGCAGTACTTC. It yields the protein CAISESGTVQYF.